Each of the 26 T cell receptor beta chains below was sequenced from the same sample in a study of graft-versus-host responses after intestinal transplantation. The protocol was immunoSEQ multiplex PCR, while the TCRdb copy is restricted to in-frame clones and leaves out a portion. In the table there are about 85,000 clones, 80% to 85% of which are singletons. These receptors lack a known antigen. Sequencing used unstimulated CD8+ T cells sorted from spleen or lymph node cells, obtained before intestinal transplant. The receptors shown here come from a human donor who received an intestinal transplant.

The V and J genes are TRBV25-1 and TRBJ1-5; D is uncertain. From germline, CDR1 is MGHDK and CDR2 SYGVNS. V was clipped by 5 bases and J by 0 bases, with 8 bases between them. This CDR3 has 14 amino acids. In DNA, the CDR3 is TGTGCCAGCAGTTATAGGGATAGCAATCAGCCCCAGCATTTT. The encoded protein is CASSYRDSNQPQHF.

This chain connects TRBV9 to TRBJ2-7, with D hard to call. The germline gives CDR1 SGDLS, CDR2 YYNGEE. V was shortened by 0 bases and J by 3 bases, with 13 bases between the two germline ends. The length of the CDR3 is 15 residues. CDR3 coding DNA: TGTGCCAGCAGCGTAGGAGAAACCCCAGGCTACGAGCAGTACTTC. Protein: CASSVGETPGYEQYF.

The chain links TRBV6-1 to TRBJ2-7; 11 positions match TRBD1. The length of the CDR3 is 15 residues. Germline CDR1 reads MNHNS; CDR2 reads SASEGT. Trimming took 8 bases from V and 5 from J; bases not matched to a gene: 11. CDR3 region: CASGVRTGGLDEQYF. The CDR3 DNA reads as TGTGCCAGCGGAGTCCGGACAGGGGGCCTTGACGAGCAGTACTTC.

CDR3 sequence: CASSLSGSYEQYF. DNA for the CDR3: TGTGCCAGCAGCCTTAGCGGATCCTACGAGCAGTACTTC. V is TRBV6-1 and J is TRBJ2-7; D is possibly TRBD2 (6 bases). The ends were cut back, 6 bases at V and 1 base at J, with 10 bases in the middle. CDR3 length equals 13 residues. CDR1 and CDR2 from the germline V gene are MNHNS and SASEGT.

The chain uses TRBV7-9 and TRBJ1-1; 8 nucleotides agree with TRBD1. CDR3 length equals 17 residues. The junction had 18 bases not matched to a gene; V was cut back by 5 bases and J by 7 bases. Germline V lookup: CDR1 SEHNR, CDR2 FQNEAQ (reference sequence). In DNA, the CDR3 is TGTGCCAGCAGCGCCCTAACAGGGACCTCAGGACAGGGTGAAGCTTTCTTT. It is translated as CASSALTGTSGQGEAFF.

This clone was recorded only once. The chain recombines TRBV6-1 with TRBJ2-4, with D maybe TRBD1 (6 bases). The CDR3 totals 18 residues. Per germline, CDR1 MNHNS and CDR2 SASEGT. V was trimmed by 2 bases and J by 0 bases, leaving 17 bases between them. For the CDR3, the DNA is TGTGCCAGCAGTGAATGGAGGCAGGGGACGATAGCCAAAAACATTCAGTACTTC. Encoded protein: CASSEWRQGTIAKNIQYF.

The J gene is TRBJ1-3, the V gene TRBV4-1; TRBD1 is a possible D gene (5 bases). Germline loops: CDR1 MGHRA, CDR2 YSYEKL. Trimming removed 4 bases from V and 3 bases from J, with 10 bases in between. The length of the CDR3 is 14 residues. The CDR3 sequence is CASSLQGGGNTIYF. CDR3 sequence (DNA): TGCGCCAGCAGCCTTCAGGGAGGTGGAAACACCATATATTTT.

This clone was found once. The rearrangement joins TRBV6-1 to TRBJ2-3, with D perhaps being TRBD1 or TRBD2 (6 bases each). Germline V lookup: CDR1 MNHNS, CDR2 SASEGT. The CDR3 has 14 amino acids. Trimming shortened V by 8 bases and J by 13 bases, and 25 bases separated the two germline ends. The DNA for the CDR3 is TGTGCCAGCGGGTGGGGGGCTAGTTGGGCCCCGGAGTATTTT. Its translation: CASGWGASWAPEYF.

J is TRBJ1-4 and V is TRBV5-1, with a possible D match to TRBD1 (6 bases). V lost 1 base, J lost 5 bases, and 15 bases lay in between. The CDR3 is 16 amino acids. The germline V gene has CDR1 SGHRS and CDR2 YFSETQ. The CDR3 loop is CASSLLGAAGNEKLFF. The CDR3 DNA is TGCGCCAGCAGCTTGTTGGGGGCGGCGGGGAATGAAAAACTGTTTTTT.

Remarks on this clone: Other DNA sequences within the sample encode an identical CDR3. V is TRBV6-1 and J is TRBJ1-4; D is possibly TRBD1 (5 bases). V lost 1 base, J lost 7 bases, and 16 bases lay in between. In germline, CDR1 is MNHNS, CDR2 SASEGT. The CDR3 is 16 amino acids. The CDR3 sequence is CASSEGVGRVREKLFF. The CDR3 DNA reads TGTGCCAGCAGTGAAGGTGTGGGGCGGGTGCGTGAAAAACTGTTTTTT.

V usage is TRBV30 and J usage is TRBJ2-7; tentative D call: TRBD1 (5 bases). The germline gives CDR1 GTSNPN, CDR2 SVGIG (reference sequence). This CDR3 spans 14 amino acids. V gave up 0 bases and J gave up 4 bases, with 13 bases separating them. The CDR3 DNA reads TGTGCCTGGAGTGTTAGGCCAGCAGGGTACGAGCAGTACTTC. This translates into CAWSVRPAGYEQYF.

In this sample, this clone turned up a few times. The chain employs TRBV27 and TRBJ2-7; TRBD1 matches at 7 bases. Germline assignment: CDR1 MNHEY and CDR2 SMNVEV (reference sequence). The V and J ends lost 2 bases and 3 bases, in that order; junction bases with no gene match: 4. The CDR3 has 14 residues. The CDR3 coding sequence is TGTGCCAGCAGTTTAGAGACAGGGCACTACGAGCAGTACTTC. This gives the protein CASSLETGHYEQYF.

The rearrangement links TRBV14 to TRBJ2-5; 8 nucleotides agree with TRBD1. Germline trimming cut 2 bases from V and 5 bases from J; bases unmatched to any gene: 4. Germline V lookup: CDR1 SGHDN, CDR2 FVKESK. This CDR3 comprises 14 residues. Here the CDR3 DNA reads TGTGCCAGCAGCCAACACGACAGGGGCGAGACCCAGTACTTC. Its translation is CASSQHDRGETQYF. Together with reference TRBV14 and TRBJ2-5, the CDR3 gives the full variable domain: EAGVTQFPSHSVIEKGQTVTLRCDPISGHDNLYWYRRVMGKEIKFLLHFVKESKQDESGMPNNRFLAERTGGTYSTLKVQPAELEDSGVYFCASSQHDRGETQYFGPGTRLLVL.

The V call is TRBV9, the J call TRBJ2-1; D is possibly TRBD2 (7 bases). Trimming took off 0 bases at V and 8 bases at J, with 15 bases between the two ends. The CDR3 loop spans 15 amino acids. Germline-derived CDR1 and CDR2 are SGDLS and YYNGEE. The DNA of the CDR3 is TGTGCCAGCAGCGTAGGGGGGGGCCGTGGCGATGAGCAGTTCTTC. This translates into CASSVGGGRGDEQFF.

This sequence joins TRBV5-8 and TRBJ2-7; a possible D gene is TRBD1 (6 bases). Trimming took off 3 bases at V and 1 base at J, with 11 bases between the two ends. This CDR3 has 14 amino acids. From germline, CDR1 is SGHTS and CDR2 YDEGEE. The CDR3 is CASSSYRESYEQYF. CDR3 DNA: TGTGCCAGCAGCTCTTACAGGGAGTCCTACGAGCAGTACTTC.

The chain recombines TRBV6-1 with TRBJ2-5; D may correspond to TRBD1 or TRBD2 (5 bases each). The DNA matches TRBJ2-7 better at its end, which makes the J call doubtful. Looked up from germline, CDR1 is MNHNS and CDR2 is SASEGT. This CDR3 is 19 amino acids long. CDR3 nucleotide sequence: TGTGCCAGCAGTGAAGAGAGTTCGCTGGTTTGGGACCCCTCATACGAGCAGTACTTC. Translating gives CASSEESSLVWDPSYEQYF.

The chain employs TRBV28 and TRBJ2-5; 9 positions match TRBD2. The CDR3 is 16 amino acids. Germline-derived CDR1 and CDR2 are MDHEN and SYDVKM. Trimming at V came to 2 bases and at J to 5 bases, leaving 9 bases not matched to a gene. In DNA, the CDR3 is TGTGCCAGCAGTTTAAGTGCGGGAGGGCCAGGGGAGACCCAGTACTTC. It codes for CASSLSAGGPGETQYF.

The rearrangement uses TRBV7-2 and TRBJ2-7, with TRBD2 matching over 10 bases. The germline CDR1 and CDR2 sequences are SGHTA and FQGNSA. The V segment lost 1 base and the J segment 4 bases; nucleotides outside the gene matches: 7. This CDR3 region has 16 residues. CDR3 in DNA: TGTGCCAGCAGCTTAGACGGGTGGGGACTAGCGTACGAGCAGTACTTC. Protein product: CASSLDGWGLAYEQYF.

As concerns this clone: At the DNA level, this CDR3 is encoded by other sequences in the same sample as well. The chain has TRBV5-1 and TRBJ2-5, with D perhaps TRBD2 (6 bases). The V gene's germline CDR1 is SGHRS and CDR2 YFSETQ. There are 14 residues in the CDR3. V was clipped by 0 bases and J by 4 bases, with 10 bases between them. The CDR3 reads CASSLVEGGETQYF. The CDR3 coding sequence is TGCGCCAGCAGCTTGGTAGAGGGAGGAGAGACCCAGTACTTC.

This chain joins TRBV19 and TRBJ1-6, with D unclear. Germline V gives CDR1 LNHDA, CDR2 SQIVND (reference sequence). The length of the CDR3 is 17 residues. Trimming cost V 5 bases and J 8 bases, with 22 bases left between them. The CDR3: CASSSEGSFTGDSPLHF. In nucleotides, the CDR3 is TGTGCCAGTAGTTCGGAGGGCAGTTTCACTGGGGATTCACCCCTCCACTTT. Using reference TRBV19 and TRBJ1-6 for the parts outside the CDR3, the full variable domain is DGGITQSPKYLFRKEGQNVTLSCEQNLNHDAMYWYRQDPGQGLRLIYYSQIVNDFQKGDIAEGYSVSREKKESFPLTVTSAQKNPTAFYLCASSSEGSFTGDSPLHFGNGTRLTVT.

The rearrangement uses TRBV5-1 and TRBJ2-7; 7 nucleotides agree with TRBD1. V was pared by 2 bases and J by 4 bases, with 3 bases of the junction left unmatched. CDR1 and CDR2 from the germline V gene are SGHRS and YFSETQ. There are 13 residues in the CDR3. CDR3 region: CASSFGRGYEQYF. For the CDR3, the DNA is TGCGCCAGCAGCTTCGGCAGGGGGTACGAGCAGTACTTC.

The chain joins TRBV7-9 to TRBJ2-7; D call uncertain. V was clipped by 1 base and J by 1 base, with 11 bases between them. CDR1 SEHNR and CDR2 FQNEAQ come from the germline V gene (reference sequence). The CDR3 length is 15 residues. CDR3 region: CASSLVSTLSYEQYF. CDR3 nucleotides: TGTGCCAGCAGCTTAGTCTCTACGTTGTCCTACGAGCAGTACTTC.

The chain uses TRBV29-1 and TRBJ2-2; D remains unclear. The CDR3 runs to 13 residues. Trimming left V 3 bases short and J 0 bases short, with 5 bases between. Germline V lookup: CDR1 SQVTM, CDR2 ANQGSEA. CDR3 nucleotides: TGCAGCGTTGATGTCTCGAACACCGGGGAGCTGTTTTTT. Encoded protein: CSVDVSNTGELFF.

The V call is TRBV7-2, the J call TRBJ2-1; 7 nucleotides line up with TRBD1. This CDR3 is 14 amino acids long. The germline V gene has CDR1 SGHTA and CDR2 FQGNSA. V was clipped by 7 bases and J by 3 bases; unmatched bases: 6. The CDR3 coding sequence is TGTGCCAGCAAGGGGGACAGTTTCTACAATGAGCAGTTCTTC. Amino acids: CASKGDSFYNEQFF.

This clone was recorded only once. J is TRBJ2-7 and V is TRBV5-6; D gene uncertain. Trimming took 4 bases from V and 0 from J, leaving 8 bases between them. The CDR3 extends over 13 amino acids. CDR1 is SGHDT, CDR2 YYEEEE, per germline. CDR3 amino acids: CASSKTPSYEQYF. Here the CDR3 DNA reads TGTGCCAGCAGCAAGACACCCTCCTACGAGCAGTACTTC.

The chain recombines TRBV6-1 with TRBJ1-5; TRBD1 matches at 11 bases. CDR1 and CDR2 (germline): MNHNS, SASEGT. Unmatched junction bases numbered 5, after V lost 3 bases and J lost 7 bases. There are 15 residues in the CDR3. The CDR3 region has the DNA TGTGCCAGCAGTGAGGACAGGGGGCAAGGACAGCCCCAGCATTTT. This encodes CASSEDRGQGQPQHF.